Below are 16 T cell receptor beta chains sequenced from a single sample in a study of T cell responses to AZD1222 COVID-19 vaccine (dated by TCRdb to the early 2020s). Sample time point, as interpreted from the label and publication: baseline before first vaccination. The library was generated by the immunoSEQ multiplex PCR assay. The table was pulled from immuneACCESS by TCRdb, which kept in-frame rearrangements only. Such tables lose some clones; where checked, under half of the loss comes from unresolved V genes, and the rest has no known cause. This sample holds roughly 260,000 clones; approximately 95% were observed only once. The top ten clonotypes cover 0.55% of the sample. Here the sequenced sample was peripheral blood, taken on day 0 of AZD1222 vaccination. The source is an adult in good health.

The V and J genes are TRBV7-2 and TRBJ2-7; 14 bases are a match to TRBD2. V was clipped by 7 bases and J by 4 bases; unmatched bases: 9. Germline V gene lookup returns CDR1 SGHTA and CDR2 FQGNSA. This CDR3 spans 16 amino acids. CDR3 sequence (DNA): TGTGCCAGCACCCGACCGGGACTAGCGGGAGCTTACGAGCAGTACTTC. It specifies CASTRPGLAGAYEQYF.

The J gene is TRBJ1-5, the V gene TRBV7-9, with no clear D. Germline values: CDR1 SEHNR, CDR2 FQNEAQ (reference sequence). Trimming shortened V by 5 bases and J by 9 bases, and 20 bases separated the two germline ends. The CDR3 extends over 15 amino acids. The CDR3 sequence is CASSPDGLREGPQHF. The CDR3 coding sequence is TGTGCCAGCAGCCCAGACGGGTTGCGAGAGGGGCCCCAGCATTTT.

J is TRBJ1-1 and V is TRBV12-3 or TRBV12-4, with D unresolved. The CDR3 consists of 13 residues. Trimming stripped 2 bases from V and 1 base from J, with 5 bases between. The CDR3 coding sequence is TGTGCCAGCAGTTTATCCCGGAACACTGAAGCTTTCTTT. It yields the protein CASSLSRNTEAFF.

The V call is TRBV5-1, the J call TRBJ2-3, with 9 bases identical to TRBD2. With V trimmed by 0 bases and J by 0 bases, 14 bases remained unmatched. Germline V CDR1 and CDR2: SGHRS, YFSETQ. This CDR3 contains 20 residues. CDR3 protein: CASSLGRGVLAGRSTDTQYF. CDR3 sequence (DNA): TGCGCCAGCAGCTTGGGTAGGGGCGTTCTAGCGGGGCGTAGCACAGATACGCAGTATTTT.

The chain couples TRBV5-4 to TRBJ2-7, with D possibly being TRBD2 (6 bases). From germline, CDR1 is SGHNT and CDR2 YYREEE (reference sequence). Trimming left V 1 base short and J 6 bases short, with 17 bases between. The CDR3 totals 15 residues. The CDR3, as DNA: TGTGCCAGCAGCTTGCCCGGGGGTACGGGAGCCGAGCAGTACTTC. Translating it yields CASSLPGGTGAEQYF.

The chain uses TRBV9 and TRBJ2-2; possibly TRBD2 for D (6 bases). The CDR3 has 17 amino acids. From germline, CDR1 is SGDLS and CDR2 YYNGEE. V was clipped by 3 bases and J by 6 bases, with 21 bases between them. CDR3 loop: CASSASGHGGRAGELFF. As DNA, the CDR3 is TGTGCCAGCAGCGCCTCAGGACACGGGGGTCGGGCCGGGGAGCTGTTTTTT.

The J gene is TRBJ1-1, the V gene TRBV6-5; D unclear. V gave up 8 bases and J gave up 4 bases, with 14 bases separating them. The CDR3 spans 13 residues. Germline loops: CDR1 MNHEY, CDR2 SVGAGI. The CDR3 sequence: CASVKIYGTEAFF. The CDR3 DNA is TGTGCCAGCGTCAAGATTTATGGCACTGAAGCTTTCTTT.

The chain uses TRBV29-1 and TRBJ2-1; weak D call: TRBD2 (6 bases). CDR1 is SQVTM, CDR2 ANQGSEA, per germline. This CDR3 is 14 amino acids long. V shed 2 bases and J shed 7 bases, with 15 bases lying between them. The CDR3 region is CSVEITLALNEQFF. CDR3 bases: TGCAGCGTTGAAATCACTCTAGCGCTGAATGAGCAGTTCTTC.

This clone was detected once. The chain carries TRBV15 and TRBJ1-1; D call uncertain. The V gene lost 5 bases and the J gene lost 0 bases, with 16 bases spanning the gap. This CDR3 comprises 16 residues. Germline V gives CDR1 LNHNV, CDR2 YYDKDF (reference sequence). The CDR3 region has the DNA TGTGCCACCAGCCGACCTATAAAGGATGTGAACACTGAAGCTTTCTTT. This codes for CATSRPIKDVNTEAFF. The full variable domain, its missing parts supplied by reference TRBV15 and TRBJ1-1, is DAMVIQNPRYQVTQFGKPVTLSCSQTLNHNVMYWYQQKSSQAPKLLFHYYDKDFNNEADTPDNFQSRRPNTSFCFLDIRSPGLGDTAMYLCATSRPIKDVNTEAFFGQGTRLTVV.

V gene TRBV7-6 combines with J gene TRBJ2-1; possible D gene TRBD2, 5 bases. The V gene lost 1 base and the J gene lost 5 bases, with 15 bases spanning the gap. The CDR3 loop spans 16 amino acids. Looked up from germline, CDR1 is SGHVS and CDR2 is FNYEAQ. The CDR3 region is CASSLGSSIGDNEQFF. The CDR3, as DNA: TGTGCCAGCAGCTTAGGGAGCAGCATCGGGGACAATGAGCAGTTCTTC.

The chain has TRBV27 and TRBJ2-7, with D maybe TRBD2 (5 bases). This CDR3 has 14 amino acids. Germline values: CDR1 MNHEY, CDR2 SMNVEV (reference sequence). V was clipped by 2 bases and J by 4 bases, with 12 bases between them. The CDR3 sequence: CASSLDGRTYEQYF. CDR3 coding DNA: TGTGCCAGCAGTTTAGATGGCAGGACTTACGAGCAGTACTTC.

The rearrangement links TRBV28 to TRBJ2-7; D is unresolved. The germline gives CDR1 MDHEN, CDR2 SYDVKM. The CDR3 has 16 amino acids. Trimming left V 4 bases short and J 0 bases short, with 16 bases between. This CDR3 is CASSSALPAGSYEQYF. In DNA, the CDR3 is TGTGCCAGCAGTTCCGCACTACCCGCCGGCTCCTACGAGCAGTACTTC. The entire variable domain, with the rest obtained from reference TRBV28 and TRBJ2-7, is as follows: DVKVTQSSRYLVKRTGEKVFLECVQDMDHENMFWYRQDPGLGLRLIYFSYDVKMKEKGDIPEGYSVSREKKERFSLILESASTNQTSMYLCASSSALPAGSYEQYFGPGTRLTVT.

The chain has TRBV7-2 and TRBJ1-1; 7 bases fit TRBD1. Germline-derived CDR1 and CDR2 are SGHTA and FQGNSA. The V segment lost 5 bases and the J segment 7 bases; nucleotides outside the gene matches: 4. The CDR3 has 12 amino acids. As DNA, the CDR3 is TGTGCCAGCAGCAGTGACAGGGTTGAAGCTTTCTTT. It yields the protein CASSSDRVEAFF.

This clone was seen once. The chain combines TRBV5-8 with TRBJ2-1, with TRBD2 identical over 13 bases. The CDR3 sequence is 18 residues long. The J segment lost 0 bases and the V segment lost 8 bases, leaving 11 bases of the junction unmatched. Germline V gene lookup returns CDR1 SGHTS and CDR2 YDEGEE. CDR3 nucleotides: TGTGCCAGTCCTAAGGGACTAGCGGGAACCCGCTCCTACAATGAGCAGTTCTTC. Translating it yields CASPKGLAGTRSYNEQFF.

This chain joins TRBV4-1 and TRBJ1-5; D is unresolved. This CDR3 has 14 amino acids. With 5 bases removed from V and 0 bases from J, the gap between germline ends came to 8 bases. Germline CDR1 MGHRA, CDR2 YSYEKL. The CDR3 DNA reads TGCGCCAGCAGCTCCCCGGATAGCAATCAGCCCCAGCATTTT. Translation: CASSSPDSNQPQHF.

The CDR3: CASSEEAGASTEAFF. CDR3 DNA: TGTGCCAGCAGTGAAGAGGCAGGGGCGAGTACTGAAGCTTTCTTT. The chain is built from TRBV2 and TRBJ1-1; D might be TRBD1 (6 bases). Trimming took 1 base from V and 5 from J, leaving 14 bases between them. CDR1 is SNHLY and CDR2 is FYNNEI in the germline V gene. The CDR3 sequence is 15 residues long.